The 24 T cell receptor beta chains listed next were all sequenced from one sample in a study of T cell responses to AZD1222 COVID-19 vaccine. Here immunoSEQ multiplex PCR was the method, and the copy in TCRdb shows in-frame clones only, minus some. Found here are 200,000 or so clones, just over 85% of them singletons; the top ten hold approximately 8%. Sample: peripheral blood, taken on day 0 of AZD1222 vaccination. Receptor source: an adult in good health.

The chain's CDR3 is CASSQQGRGNQPQHF. The CDR3 DNA is TGTGCCAGCAGCCAACAGGGACGGGGCAATCAGCCCCAGCATTTT. This chain joins TRBV3-1 (or the pseudogene TRBV3-2) and TRBJ1-5, with D tentatively TRBD1 (5 bases). Trimming shortened V by 2 bases and J by 2 bases, and 10 bases separated the two germline ends. This CDR3 comprises 15 residues. Germline V CDR1 and CDR2: LGHDT, YNNKEL (reference sequence).

The chain uses TRBV30 and TRBJ1-1, with 8 bases fitting TRBD1. The CDR3 is 13 amino acids. Trimming at V came to 3 bases and at J to 4 bases, leaving 4 bases not matched to a gene. Looked up from germline, CDR1 is GTSNPN and CDR2 is SVGIG (reference sequence). Here the CDR3 reads CAWRTGVATEAFF. DNA of the CDR3: TGTGCCTGGAGGACAGGGGTCGCCACTGAAGCTTTCTTT.

The chain carries TRBV7-6 and TRBJ2-1; no firm D call. V was pared by 1 base and J by 5 bases, with 6 bases between. CDR1 and CDR2 from the germline V gene are SGHVS and FNYEAQ. The CDR3 spans 13 residues. CDR3: CASSLVRDNEQFF. CDR3 sequence (DNA): TGTGCCAGCAGCTTAGTCCGGGACAATGAGCAGTTCTTC.

CDR3 amino acids: CASSPRAGPDEQYF. In nucleotides, the CDR3 is TGCGCCAGCAGCCCGCGGGCAGGACCGGACGAGCAGTACTTC. The chain recombines TRBV5-1 with TRBJ2-7; a weak D match, TRBD2 (5 bases). V shed 4 bases and J shed 5 bases, with 16 bases lying between them. CDR1 is SGHRS, CDR2 YFSETQ, per germline. The CDR3 runs to 14 residues.

J is TRBJ2-2 and V is TRBV28, with D possibly being TRBD2 (7 bases). CDR3 size: 17 residues. V lost 2 bases and J lost 7, with 20 bases in between. From germline, CDR1 is MDHEN and CDR2 SYDVKM. CDR3 DNA: TGTGCCAGCAGTTTAATTGGCAGGGGAGGGAACGGCGGGGAGCTGTTTTTT. Translating it yields CASSLIGRGGNGGELFF.

V usage is TRBV28 and J usage is TRBJ1-1; D is unresolved. In germline, CDR1 is MDHEN, CDR2 SYDVKM. Trimming left V 7 bases short and J 4 bases short, with 16 bases between. The CDR3 totals 14 residues. CDR3 protein: CASTAGGFGTEAFF. CDR3 sequence (DNA): TGTGCCAGCACCGCGGGTGGGTTCGGCACTGAAGCTTTCTTT. Full variable domain (rest looked up from reference TRBV28 and TRBJ1-1): DVKVTQSSRYLVKRTGEKVFLECVQDMDHENMFWYRQDPGLGLRLIYFSYDVKMKEKGDIPEGYSVSREKKERFSLILESASTNQTSMYLCASTAGGFGTEAFFGQGTRLTVV.

The V gene is TRBV9, the J gene TRBJ2-3, with TRBD2 matching over 9 bases. The ends lost 0 bases at V and 4 bases at J; junction bases unmatched: 3. This CDR3 comprises 15 residues. Looked up from germline, CDR1 is SGDLS and CDR2 is YYNGEE. CDR3 bases: TGTGCCAGCAGCGTAGGGCTAGCGGGGTCAGATACGCAGTATTTT. Residues: CASSVGLAGSDTQYF.

This clone has only one observation. The rearrangement uses TRBV7-8 and TRBJ2-2; 9 positions agree with TRBD1. Per germline, CDR1 SGHVS and CDR2 FQNEAQ. The CDR3 runs to 15 residues. Trimming at V came to 5 bases and at J to 6 bases, leaving 7 bases not matched to a gene. CDR3 in amino acids: CASSLTGGYPGELFF. DNA for the CDR3: TGTGCCAGCAGCCTGACAGGGGGGTATCCCGGGGAGCTGTTTTTT.

V and J are TRBV5-6 and TRBJ2-7, with 9 bases fitting TRBD2. CDR1 SGHDT and CDR2 YYEEEE come from the germline V gene. The junction had 5 bases not matched to a gene; V was cut back by 3 bases and J by 1 base. This CDR3 contains 15 residues. The CDR3 loop reads CASSSAGGWSYEQYF. The CDR3, as DNA: TGTGCCAGCAGCTCGGCGGGGGGGTGGTCCTACGAGCAGTACTTC.

In this sample, this clone turned up once. The chain recombines TRBV9 with TRBJ1-5; D remains unclear. V was trimmed by 3 bases and J by 10 bases, leaving 14 bases between them. CDR1 is SGDLS and CDR2 is YYNGEE in the germline V gene. This CDR3 region has 13 residues. The DNA of the CDR3 is TGTGCCAGCAGCGCTGGGGATTCCGACCCCCAGCATTTT. It is translated as CASSAGDSDPQHF. The complete variable domain, with remaining parts taken from reference TRBV9 and TRBJ1-5, reads DSGVTQTPKHLITATGQRVTLRCSPRSGDLSVYWYQQSLDQGLQFLIQYYNGEERAKGNILERFSAQQFPDLHSELNLSSLELGDSALYFCASSAGDSDPQHFGDGTRLSIL.

The chain links TRBV10-3 to TRBJ1-1; D unclear. V dropped 6 bases and J dropped 3 bases, with 11 bases sitting between them. Germline CDR1 and CDR2: ENHRY and SYGVKD. CDR3 length: 13 residues. CDR3 in DNA: TGTGCCATCAGCCTCCGGTCGTACACTGAAGCTTTCTTT. It yields the protein CAISLRSYTEAFF.

This chain joins TRBV11-2 and TRBJ1-5, with D unclear. The length of the CDR3 is 13 residues. In germline, CDR1 is SGHAT, CDR2 FQNNGV. Trimming took off 4 bases at V and 4 bases at J, with 8 bases between the two ends. The CDR3 protein is CASSSGPNQPQHF. The CDR3, as DNA: TGTGCCAGCAGCTCCGGGCCGAATCAGCCCCAGCATTTT.

This clone was detected only once. The CDR3 sequence: CAISEGGRLYGYTF. The CDR3 nucleotides are TGTGCCATCAGTGAGGGCGGCAGGCTATATGGCTACACCTTC. The V and J genes are TRBV10-3 and TRBJ1-2, with D uncertain. V gave up 2 bases and J gave up 5 bases, with 12 bases separating them. This CDR3 has 14 residues. The germline V gene has CDR1 ENHRY and CDR2 SYGVKD.

The chain employs TRBV6-5 and TRBJ2-3, with D perhaps TRBD1 or TRBD2 (6 bases each). Trimming left V 0 bases short and J 4 bases short, with 11 bases between. CDR3 size: 15 residues. Germline CDR1 is MNHEY and CDR2 is SVGAGI. CDR3 nucleotides: TGTGCCAGCAGTTACTCTATGGGGGGCGCAGATACGCAGTATTTT. Amino acids: CASSYSMGGADTQYF.

The chain joins TRBV25-1 to TRBJ1-1, with a possible D match to TRBD1 (5 bases). V lost 1 base, J lost 4 bases, and 19 bases lay in between. Germline V lookup: CDR1 MGHDK, CDR2 SYGVNS. The CDR3 totals 17 residues. CDR3 in DNA: TGTGCCAGCAGTGAATCTGAGGGCAAACTGGGGGTCACTGAAGCTTTCTTT. It yields the protein CASSESEGKLGVTEAFF.

CDR3 sequence (DNA): TGTGCCAGCAGCCAAGCGGACCCAGGAGGGGCAGATACGCAGTATTTT. Protein product: CASSQADPGGADTQYF. The chain uses TRBV3-1 (or the pseudogene TRBV3-2) and TRBJ2-3; possible D gene TRBD2, 6 bases. This CDR3 is 16 amino acids long. Germline CDR1 and CDR2: LGHDT and YNNKEL (reference sequence). Trimming took 1 base from V and 4 from J, leaving 15 bases between them.

J is TRBJ1-2 and V is TRBV25-1, with 12 bases that match TRBD1. V was pared by 4 bases and J by 4 bases, with 13 bases of the junction left unmatched. CDR3 length equals 18 residues. Germline lookup yields CDR1 MGHDK and CDR2 SYGVNS. The CDR3 spells CASSAPGLGQGAGYGYTF. DNA of the CDR3: TGTGCCAGCAGTGCCCCTGGGCTGGGACAGGGGGCAGGCTATGGCTACACCTTC.

This chain uses TRBV11-3 with TRBJ2-3; D perhaps matches TRBD1 (5 bases). With 5 bases removed from V and 5 bases from J, the gap between germline ends came to 20 bases. The CDR3 is made up of 16 amino acids. Looked up from germline, CDR1 is SGHNT and CDR2 is YENEEA. The CDR3 protein is CASSPRQYSALDTQYF. The CDR3 DNA sequence: TGTGCCAGCAGCCCCAGACAGTATTCCGCATTAGATACGCAGTATTTT.

The chain is built from TRBV7-3 and TRBJ2-1; D remains unclear. The CDR3 spans 16 residues. V was pared by 4 bases and J by 0 bases, with 13 bases between. CDR1 is SGHTA and CDR2 is FQGTGA in the germline V gene. The chain's CDR3 is CASSSYTPGSYNEQFF. The CDR3 DNA follows: TGTGCCAGCAGCTCTTATACTCCCGGCTCCTACAATGAGCAGTTCTTC.

The genes are TRBV19 and TRBJ2-3; D tentatively fits TRBD1 or TRBD2 (6 bases each). The CDR3 runs to 15 residues. V was cut by 3 bases and J by 6 bases, with 16 bases left in between. Germline V lookup: CDR1 LNHDA, CDR2 SQIVND (reference sequence). The CDR3 nucleotides read TGTGCCAGTAGTATGGGAAGGGGGGCAAGGGATACGCAGTATTTT. Its translation is CASSMGRGARDTQYF.

This clone has just a few counts. The chain joins TRBV5-4 to TRBJ1-5, with 11 bases fitting TRBD1. The V segment lost 4 bases and the J segment 3 bases; nucleotides outside the gene matches: 3. This CDR3 region has 15 residues. Germline V gene lookup returns CDR1 SGHNT and CDR2 YYREEE (reference sequence). The CDR3 sequence is CASSPDRGLNQPQHF. The DNA of the CDR3 is TGTGCCAGCAGCCCGGACAGGGGGCTCAATCAGCCCCAGCATTTT.

This chain uses TRBV9 with TRBJ1-4, with a possible D match to TRBD1 (5 bases). Trimming shortened V by 1 base and J by 12 bases, and 16 bases separated the two germline ends. In germline, CDR1 is SGDLS, CDR2 YYNGEE. The CDR3 has 14 amino acids. CDR3 bases: TGTGCCAGCAGCGTAACGGGGGACCGGGGGGAACTGTTTTTT. Protein: CASSVTGDRGELFF.

The CDR3 loop is CASSQDEGGGAYEQYF. The CDR3 coding sequence is TGCGCCAGCAGCCAAGATGAGGGCGGGGGGGCCTACGAGCAGTACTTC. The chain recombines TRBV4-3 with TRBJ2-7; 9 bases align to TRBD2. J gave up 2 bases and V 0 bases, and 5 bases lay outside the gene matches. This CDR3 has 16 residues. Per the germline V gene, CDR1 is LGHNA and CDR2 is YSLEER.

The chain combines TRBV6-5 with TRBJ2-7; D is perhaps TRBD2 (5 bases). This CDR3 is built from 13 residues. Trimming took off 0 bases at V and 5 bases at J, with 8 bases between the two ends. Germline V gene data show CDR1 as MNHEY and CDR2 as SVGAGI. CDR3: CASSYSGSHEQYF. The CDR3, as DNA: TGTGCCAGCAGTTACTCGGGGAGTCACGAGCAGTACTTC.